This TCR beta chain was recorded in a study of post-analysis software for immune sequencing data. On the study more broadly: The disease courses spanned relapsing-remitting, secondary progressive and progressive-relapsing forms of multiple sclerosis. Overall study results and limits: Included in a set of a handful of TRBV segments more frequent in patients than controls were TRBV5-6, TRBV5-1 and TRBV20-1. F measure clustering grouped samples strongly by preparation batch. When compared against controls, multiple sclerosis patients showed significantly lower normalized Chao1 diversity.

Tagging with unique molecular identifiers was a feature of the TCR beta cDNA libraries. TCRdb reprocessed the PCR reads via MiXCR and lists one record per CDR3 protein. Of 700,000 to 900,000 distinct CDR3 sequences in the sample, around 46% were seen once. In regard to this clonotype: What it recognizes is unknown.

Germline CDR1 LNHNV, CDR2 YYDKDF (reference sequence). The CDR3 loop spans 16 amino acids. With 5 bases removed from V and 1 base from J, the gap between germline ends came to 17 bases. The V and J genes are TRBV15 and TRBJ1-1; a weak D match, TRBD1 (6 bases). The TCR was taken from a girl under 18 with multiple sclerosis. The material sequenced was blood. CDR3 nucleotides: TGTGCCACCAGCGAGAGCAGGGGAATGGAGAACACTGAAGCTTTCTTT. Protein product: CATSESRGMENTEAFF.